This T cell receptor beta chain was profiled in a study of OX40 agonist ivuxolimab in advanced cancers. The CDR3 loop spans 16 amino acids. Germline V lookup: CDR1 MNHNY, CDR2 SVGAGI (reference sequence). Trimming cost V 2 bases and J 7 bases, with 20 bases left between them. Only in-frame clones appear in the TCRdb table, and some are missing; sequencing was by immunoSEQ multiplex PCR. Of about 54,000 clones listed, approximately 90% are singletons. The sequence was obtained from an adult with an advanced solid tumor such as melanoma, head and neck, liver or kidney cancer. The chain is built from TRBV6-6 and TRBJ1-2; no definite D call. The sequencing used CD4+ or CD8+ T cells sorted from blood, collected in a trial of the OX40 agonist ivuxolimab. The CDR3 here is CASSYPPPDLSRGYTF. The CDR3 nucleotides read TGTGCCAGCAGTTACCCACCCCCAGATCTCTCCCGTGGCTACACCTTC.